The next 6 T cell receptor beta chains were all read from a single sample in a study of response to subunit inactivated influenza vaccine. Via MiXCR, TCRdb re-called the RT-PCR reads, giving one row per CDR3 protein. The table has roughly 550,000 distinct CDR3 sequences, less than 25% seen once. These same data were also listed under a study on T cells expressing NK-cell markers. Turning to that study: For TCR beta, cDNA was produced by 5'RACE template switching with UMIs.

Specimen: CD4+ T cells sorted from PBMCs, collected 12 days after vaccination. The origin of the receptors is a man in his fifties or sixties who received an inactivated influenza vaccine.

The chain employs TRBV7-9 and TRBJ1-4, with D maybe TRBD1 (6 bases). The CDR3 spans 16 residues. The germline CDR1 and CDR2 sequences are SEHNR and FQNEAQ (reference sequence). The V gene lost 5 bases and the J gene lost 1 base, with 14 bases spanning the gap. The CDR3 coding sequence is TGTGCCAGCAGCGGGTCGGGGGCAGGAACTAATGAAAAACTGTTTTTT. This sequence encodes CASSGSGAGTNEKLFF.

As DNA, the CDR3 is TGTGCCAGCAGTGATCTGAGGTACAATGAGCAGTTCTTC. It encodes CASSDLRYNEQFF. The gene calls are TRBV2 and TRBJ2-1; D ambiguous. The CDR3 has 13 amino acids. Per the germline V gene, CDR1 is SNHLY and CDR2 is FYNNEI. V shed 3 bases and J shed 4 bases, with 7 bases lying between them.

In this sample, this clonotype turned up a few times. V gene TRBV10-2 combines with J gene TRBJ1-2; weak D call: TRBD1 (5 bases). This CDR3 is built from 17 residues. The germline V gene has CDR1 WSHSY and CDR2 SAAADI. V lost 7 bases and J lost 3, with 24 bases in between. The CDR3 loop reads CASIPSSNRILDYGYTF. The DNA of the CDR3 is TGCGCCAGCATCCCATCCTCTAACAGGATTTTGGACTATGGCTACACCTTC.

The CDR3 DNA reads as TGTGCCAGCAGTTTGACGTCGGAGAACACTGAAGCTTTCTTT. Its translation is CASSLTSENTEAFF. The chain is built from TRBV12-3 or TRBV12-4 and TRBJ1-1; no reliable D call. Trimming pared 3 bases from V and 1 base from J, leaving 9 bases between. The CDR3 has 14 residues.

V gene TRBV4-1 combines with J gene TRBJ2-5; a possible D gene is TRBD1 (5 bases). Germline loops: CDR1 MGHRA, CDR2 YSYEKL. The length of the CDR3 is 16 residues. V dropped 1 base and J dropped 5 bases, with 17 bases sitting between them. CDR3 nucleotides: TGCGCCAGCAGCCAAGGGGGTGAATGGGGCGGTGAGACCCAGTACTTC. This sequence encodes CASSQGGEWGGETQYF.

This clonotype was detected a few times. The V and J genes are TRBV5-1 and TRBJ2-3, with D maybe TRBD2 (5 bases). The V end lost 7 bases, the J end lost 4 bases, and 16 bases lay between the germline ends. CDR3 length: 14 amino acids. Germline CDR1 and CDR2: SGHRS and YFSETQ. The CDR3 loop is CASGGLAGPDTQYF. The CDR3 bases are TGCGCCAGCGGCGGACTGGCGGGCCCAGATACGCAGTATTTT. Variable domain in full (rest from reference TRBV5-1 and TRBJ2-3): KAGVTQTPRYLIKTRGQQVTLSCSPISGHRSVSWYQQTPGQGLQFLFEYFSETQRNKGNFPGRFSGRQFSNSRSEMNVSTLELGDSALYLCASGGLAGPDTQYFGPGTRLTVL.